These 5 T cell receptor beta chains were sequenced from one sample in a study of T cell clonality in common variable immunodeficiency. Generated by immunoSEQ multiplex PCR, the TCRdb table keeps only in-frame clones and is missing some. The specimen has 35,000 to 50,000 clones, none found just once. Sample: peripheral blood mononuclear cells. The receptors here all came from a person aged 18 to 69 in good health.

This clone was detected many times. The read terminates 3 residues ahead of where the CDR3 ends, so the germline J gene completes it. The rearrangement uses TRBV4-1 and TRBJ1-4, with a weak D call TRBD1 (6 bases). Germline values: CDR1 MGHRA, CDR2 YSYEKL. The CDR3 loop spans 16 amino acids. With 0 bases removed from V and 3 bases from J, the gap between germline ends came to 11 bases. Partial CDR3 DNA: TGCGCCAGCAGCCAAGAACCAACAGGGTCTAATGAAAAA. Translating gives CASSQEPTGSNEK. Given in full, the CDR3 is CASSQEPTGSNEKLFF.

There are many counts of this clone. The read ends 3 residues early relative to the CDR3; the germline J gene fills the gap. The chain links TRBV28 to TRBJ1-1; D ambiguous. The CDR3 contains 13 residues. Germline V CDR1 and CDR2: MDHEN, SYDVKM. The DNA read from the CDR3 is TGTGCCAGCAGCCTAAGGGTCATCTCAGAA. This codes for CASSLRVISE. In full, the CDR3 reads CASSLRVISEAFF. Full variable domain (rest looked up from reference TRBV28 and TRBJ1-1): DVKVTQSSRYLVKRTGEKVFLECVQDMDHENMFWYRQDPGLGLRLIYFSYDVKMKEKGDIPEGYSVSREKKERFSLILESASTNQTSMYLCASSLRVISEAFFGQGTRLTVV.

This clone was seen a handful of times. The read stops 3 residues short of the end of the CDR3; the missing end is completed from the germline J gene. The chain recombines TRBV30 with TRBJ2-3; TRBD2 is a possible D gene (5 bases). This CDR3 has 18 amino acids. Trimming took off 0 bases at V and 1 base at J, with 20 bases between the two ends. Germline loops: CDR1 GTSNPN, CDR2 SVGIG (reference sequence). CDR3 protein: CAWSVYELLAWRTDTQYF. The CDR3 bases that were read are TGTGCCTGGAGTGTCTACGAGCTGTTAGCGTGGCGCACAGATACG. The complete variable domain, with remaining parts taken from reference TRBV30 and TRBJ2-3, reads SQTIHQWPATLVQPVGSPLSLECTVEGTSNPNLYWYRQAAGRGLQLLFYSVGIGQISSEVPQNLSASRPQDRQFILSSKKLLLSDSGFYLCAWSVYELLAWRTDTQYFGPGTRLTVL.

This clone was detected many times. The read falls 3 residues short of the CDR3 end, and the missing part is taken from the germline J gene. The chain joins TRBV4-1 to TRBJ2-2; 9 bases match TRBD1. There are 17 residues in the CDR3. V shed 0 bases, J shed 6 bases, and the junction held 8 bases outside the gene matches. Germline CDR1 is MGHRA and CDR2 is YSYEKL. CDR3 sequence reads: CASSQEEGQGLPGELFF. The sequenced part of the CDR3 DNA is TGCGCCAGCAGCCAAGAAGAGGGACAGGGATTGCCCGGGGAG.

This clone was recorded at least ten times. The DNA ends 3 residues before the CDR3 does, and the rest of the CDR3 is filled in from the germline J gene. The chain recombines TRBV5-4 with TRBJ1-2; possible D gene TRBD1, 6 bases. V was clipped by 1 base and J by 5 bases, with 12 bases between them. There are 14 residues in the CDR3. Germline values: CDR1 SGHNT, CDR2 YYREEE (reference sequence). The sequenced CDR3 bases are TGTGCCAGCAGCTTGACCGGACAGTCTTATGGC. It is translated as CASSLTGQSYG. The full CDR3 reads CASSLTGQSYGYTF.